The 3 T cell receptor beta chains given below trace back to one sample, sequenced in a study of T cell responses to AZD1222 COVID-19 vaccine (dated by TCRdb to about 2021). Library prep was done by the immunoSEQ multiplex PCR assay. Drawn from immuneACCESS, this table holds only the in-frame rearrangements with V and J called that TCRdb kept. Clones are partly lost; checked studies trace under half to an unresolved V gene and leave the rest unexplained. This sample gives over 120,000 clones in total; 92% of them show up just once. Less than 4.5% of the sample comes from the top ten. Read against the paper, the sample's time point label means: baseline before first vaccination. The specimen was peripheral blood, collected on day 0 of AZD1222 vaccination. The receptors were sampled from an adult in good health.

The rearrangement joins TRBV7-8 to TRBJ2-3, with D possibly TRBD2 on 6 matching bases. This CDR3 region has 16 residues. The V gene lost 2 bases and the J gene lost 1 base, with 13 bases spanning the gap. Germline V gene lookup returns CDR1 SGHVS and CDR2 FQNEAQ. The CDR3 DNA sequence: TGTGCCAGCAGCTTAATGGCGGGACGGCGCACAGATACGCAGTATTTT. It codes for CASSLMAGRRTDTQYF.

This chain uses TRBV24-1 with TRBJ1-5; the D is unclear. This CDR3 contains 13 residues. Between the trimmed V and J ends, which lost 4 bases and 3 bases, there was a span of 6 bases. In germline, CDR1 is KGHDR, CDR2 SFDVKD. The CDR3 here is CATSDSFNQPQHF. In DNA form, the CDR3 reads TGTGCCACCAGTGACAGCTTCAATCAGCCCCAGCATTTT.

The chain is built from TRBV30 and TRBJ2-2; 12 bases are a match to TRBD2. The CDR3 runs 17 residues. J lost 7 bases, V lost 5 bases, and 14 bases had no gene match. The germline CDR1 and CDR2 sequences are GTSNPN and SVGIG (reference sequence). The CDR3 protein is CAWERSGTSGYSGELFF. CDR3 nucleotides: TGTGCCTGGGAAAGGAGCGGGACTAGCGGGTATAGCGGGGAGCTGTTTTTT.